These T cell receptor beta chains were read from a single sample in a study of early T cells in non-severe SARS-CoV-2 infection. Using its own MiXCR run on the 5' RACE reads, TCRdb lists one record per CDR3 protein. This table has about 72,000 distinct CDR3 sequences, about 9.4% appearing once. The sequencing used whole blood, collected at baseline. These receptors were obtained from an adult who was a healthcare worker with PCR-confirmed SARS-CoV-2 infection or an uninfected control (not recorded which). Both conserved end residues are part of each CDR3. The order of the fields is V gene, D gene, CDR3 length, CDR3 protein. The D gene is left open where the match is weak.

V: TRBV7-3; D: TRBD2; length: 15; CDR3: CASSPSTSGVQTQYF
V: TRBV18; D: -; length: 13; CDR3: CASSPLVGDTQYF
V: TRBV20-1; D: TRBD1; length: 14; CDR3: CSAERDRATDTQYF
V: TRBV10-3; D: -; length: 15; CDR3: CAISDDRGTNSLLHF
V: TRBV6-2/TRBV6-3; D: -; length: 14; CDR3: CASTQGNLYNEQFF
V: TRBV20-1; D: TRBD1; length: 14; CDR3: CSAGTGPIDYGYTF
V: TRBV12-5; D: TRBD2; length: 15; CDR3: CASGSGTSPEYIQYF
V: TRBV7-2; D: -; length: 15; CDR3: CASSSRGGGNTEAFF
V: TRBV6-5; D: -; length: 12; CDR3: CASRGVYSSQYF
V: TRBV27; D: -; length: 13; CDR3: CASSLRFRDIQYF
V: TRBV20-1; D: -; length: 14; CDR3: CSAYDRDTNYEQYF
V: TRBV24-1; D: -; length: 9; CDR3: CAPHYEQYF
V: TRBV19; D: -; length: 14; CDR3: CASSAWEAAEKLFF
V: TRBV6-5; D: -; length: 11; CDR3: CASRGGHEQFF
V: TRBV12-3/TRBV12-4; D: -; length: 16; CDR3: CASSLGRGSYNSPLHF
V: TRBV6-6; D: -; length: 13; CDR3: CASTRGGTDTQYF
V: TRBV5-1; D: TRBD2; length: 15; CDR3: CASSFSGDWVDTQYF
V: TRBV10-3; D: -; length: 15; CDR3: CAINTNPARNNEQFF
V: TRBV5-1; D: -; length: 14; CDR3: CASTPGTGNTEAFF
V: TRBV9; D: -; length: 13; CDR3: CASSGGPNQPQHF
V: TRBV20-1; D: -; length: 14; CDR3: CSALHGGNSDTQYF
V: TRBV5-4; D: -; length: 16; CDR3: CANSLGTLLPNTEAFF
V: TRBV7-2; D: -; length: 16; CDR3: CASSALDRAGYNEQFF
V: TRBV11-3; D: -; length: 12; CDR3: CATALRTDTQYF
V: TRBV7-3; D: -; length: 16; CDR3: CASSETPGTVGTEAFF
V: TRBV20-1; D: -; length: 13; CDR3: CSASLHVGQPQHF
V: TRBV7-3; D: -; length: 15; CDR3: CASSLTGVIGDTQYF
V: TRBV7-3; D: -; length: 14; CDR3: CASSLTGGRETQYF
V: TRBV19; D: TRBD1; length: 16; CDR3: CASIPMDRAANTEAFF
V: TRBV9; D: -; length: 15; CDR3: CASSPQAEPYNEQFF
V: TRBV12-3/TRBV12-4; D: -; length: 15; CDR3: CASSLVQPDKDGAFF
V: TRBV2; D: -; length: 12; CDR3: CASSQGNRELFF
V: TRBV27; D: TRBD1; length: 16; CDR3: CASSFWTGGKNSPLHF
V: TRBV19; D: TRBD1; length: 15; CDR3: CASSTPTGSSYEQYF
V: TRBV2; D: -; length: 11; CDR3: CASSEDYARYF
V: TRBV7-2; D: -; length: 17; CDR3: CASSLQGAGSGANVLTF
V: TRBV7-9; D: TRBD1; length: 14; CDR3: CASRATGGNQPQHF
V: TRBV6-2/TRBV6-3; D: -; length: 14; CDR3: CASRIRPSTDTQYF
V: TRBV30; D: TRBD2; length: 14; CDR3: CAWKLAGGLATQYF
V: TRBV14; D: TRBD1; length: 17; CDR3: CASSQGPGQSSYNEQFF
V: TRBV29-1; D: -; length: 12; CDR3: CSVPYGNYGYTF
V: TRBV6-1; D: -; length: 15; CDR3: CASSSETTHTDTQYF
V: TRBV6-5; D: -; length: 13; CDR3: CASSARRDEKLFF
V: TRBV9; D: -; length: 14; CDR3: CASSGAGVGTEAFF
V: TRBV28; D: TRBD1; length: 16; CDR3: CASTSPSGTGYNEQFF
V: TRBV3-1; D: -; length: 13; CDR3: CASSQGPTYEQYF
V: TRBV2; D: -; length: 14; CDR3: CASSESAYNSPLHF
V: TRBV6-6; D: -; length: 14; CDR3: CASSWAGGNQPQHF
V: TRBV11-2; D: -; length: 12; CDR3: CASSPGTDTQYF
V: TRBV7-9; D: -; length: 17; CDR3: CASSSVGSGTQNTEAFF
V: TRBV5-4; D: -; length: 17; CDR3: CASTLDEVYGDGHGYTF
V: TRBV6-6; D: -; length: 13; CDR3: CASSYGINQPQHF
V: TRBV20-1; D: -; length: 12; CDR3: CSARDQGSGYTF
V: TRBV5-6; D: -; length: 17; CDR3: CASSLGTGQTTNEKLFF
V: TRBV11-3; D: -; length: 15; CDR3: CASSPNRGGYNEQFF
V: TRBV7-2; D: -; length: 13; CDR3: CANLDGAGGELFF
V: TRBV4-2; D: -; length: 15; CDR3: CASNPGAANTGELFF
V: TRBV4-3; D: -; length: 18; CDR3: CASSQGIATRAGTGELFF